What follows are 25 T cell receptor beta chains derived from one specimen sequenced in a study of technical replicates of blood from a handful of donors. Produced via immunoSEQ multiplex PCR; TCRdb's table is partial and in-frame only. The data contain 11,000 to 15,000 clones, 80% of them singletons. The sequenced sample was PBMCs. The receptors come from a human donor in good health.

This clone was counted once. The chain combines TRBV4-2 with TRBJ2-5; 8 nucleotides match TRBD1. Germline trimming cut 4 bases from V and 4 bases from J; bases unmatched to any gene: 11. Germline V gene sequence: CDR1 LGHNA, CDR2 YNFKEQ. The CDR3 loop spans 16 amino acids. The CDR3 DNA reads as TGTGCCAGCAGCCTCGTCGGGACAGGAACTTCAGAGACCCAGTACTTC. It encodes CASSLVGTGTSETQYF.

V usage is TRBV7-9 and J usage is TRBJ2-7, with no clear D. This CDR3 region has 15 residues. CDR1 is SEHNR and CDR2 is FQNEAQ in the germline V gene (reference sequence). Trimming left V 0 bases short and J 2 bases short, with 11 bases between. CDR3 in DNA: TGTGCCAGCAGCTTAGCGTTGGCAGATCCCTACGAGCAGTACTTC. Protein: CASSLALADPYEQYF.

V is TRBV6-5 and J is TRBJ1-5, with D maybe TRBD1 (6 bases). Trimming removed 5 bases at V and 3 bases at J, with 11 bases between. The CDR3 sequence is 14 residues long. Germline CDR1 is MNHEY and CDR2 is SVGAGI. The CDR3 region has the DNA TGTGCCAGCAGTCTAGGACAGATCAATCAGCCCCAGCATTTT. Protein: CASSLGQINQPQHF.

The rearrangement links TRBV18 to TRBJ1-5; D is unresolved. The V end lost 2 bases, the J end lost 9 bases, and 14 bases lay between the germline ends. There are 14 residues in the CDR3. The germline V gene encodes CDR1 KGHSH and CDR2 LQKENI. The CDR3 spells CASSPRHVAGPQHF. In DNA, the CDR3 is TGTGCCAGCTCACCAAGGCACGTCGCGGGGCCCCAGCATTTT. Full variable domain (missing parts from reference TRBV18 and TRBJ1-5): NAGVMQNPRHLVRRRGQEARLRCSPMKGHSHVYWYRQLPEEGLKFMVYLQKENIIDESGMPKERFSAEFPKEGPSILRIQQVVRGDSAAYFCASSPRHVAGPQHFGDGTRLSIL.

The gene calls are TRBV28 and TRBJ2-1; 14 bases fit TRBD2. CDR3 length: 15 amino acids. Germline lookup yields CDR1 MDHEN and CDR2 SYDVKM. After removal of 3 bases from V and 10 bases from J, the junction contained 5 bases not matched to a gene. The CDR3: CASSLGLAGVREQFF. CDR3 sequence (DNA): TGTGCCAGCAGTTTGGGACTAGCGGGAGTAAGAGAGCAGTTCTTC.

This chain connects TRBV5-1 to TRBJ2-7; the D is unclear. This CDR3 spans 14 amino acids. Germline V gene lookup returns CDR1 SGHRS and CDR2 YFSETQ. V was cut by 4 bases and J by 0 bases, with 11 bases left in between. The CDR3 spells CASSPAAPSYEQYF. The CDR3, as DNA: TGCGCCAGCAGCCCCGCCGCGCCCTCCTACGAGCAGTACTTC. The full variable domain, completed using reference TRBV5-1 and TRBJ2-7, is KAGVTQTPRYLIKTRGQQVTLSCSPISGHRSVSWYQQTPGQGLQFLFEYFSETQRNKGNFPGRFSGRQFSNSRSEMNVSTLELGDSALYLCASSPAAPSYEQYFGPGTRLTVT.

This chain links TRBV4-1 with TRBJ1-4; 9 bases match TRBD1. The CDR3 loop spans 17 amino acids. The germline CDR1 and CDR2 sequences are MGHRA and YSYEKL. Unmatched junction bases numbered 12, after V lost 2 bases and J lost 8 bases. CDR3 bases: TGCGCCAGCAGCCAATCAAGGGACAGGGCAGCGGAAGAAAAACTGTTTTTT. Amino acids: CASSQSRDRAAEEKLFF.

V is TRBV7-2 and J is TRBJ2-3; 7 nucleotides line up with TRBD2. The CDR3 consists of 16 residues. Germline V lookup: CDR1 SGHTA, CDR2 FQGNSA. The junction had 14 bases not matched to a gene; V was cut back by 5 bases and J by 6 bases. The CDR3 is CASSRSGAGAFDTQYF. Written as DNA, the CDR3 is TGTGCCAGCAGCCGTAGCGGCGCGGGAGCTTTTGATACGCAGTATTTT.

V is TRBV27 and J is TRBJ2-1; 12 bases line up with TRBD2. The CDR3 contains 16 residues. Germline-derived CDR1 and CDR2 are MNHEY and SMNVEV (reference sequence). V dropped 6 bases and J dropped 8; count of bases not matched to a gene: 11. CDR3: CASRKRLAGVPHEQFF. The DNA of the CDR3 is TGTGCCAGCAGAAAGAGACTAGCGGGAGTCCCCCATGAGCAGTTCTTC.

The rearrangement joins TRBV7-6 to TRBJ2-1, with D unclear. The CDR3 length is 14 residues. The germline CDR1 and CDR2 sequences are SGHVS and FNYEAQ. The V gene lost 4 bases and the J gene lost 5 bases, with 12 bases spanning the gap. The CDR3 DNA is TGTGCCAGCAGCTCACAGCCGATTAACAATGAGCAGTTCTTC. Translation: CASSSQPINNEQFF.

The CDR3 DNA is TGTGCCTGGGCCGGGCTAGCGGTCTACGAGCAGTACTTC. Encoded protein: CAWAGLAVYEQYF. The chain uses TRBV30 and TRBJ2-7; TRBD2 matches 7 bases. The CDR3 covers 13 residues. V lost 5 bases, J lost 3 bases, and 7 bases stayed unmatched. Germline assignment: CDR1 GTSNPN and CDR2 SVGIG (reference sequence).

V gene TRBV27 combines with J gene TRBJ2-7; D not resolved. The CDR3 is 13 residues long. The germline gives CDR1 MNHEY, CDR2 SMNVEV (reference sequence). V was trimmed by 3 bases and J by 5 bases, leaving 11 bases between them. The CDR3 sequence: CASSLGRPNEQYF. CDR3 sequence (DNA): TGTGCCAGCAGTTTGGGCAGACCCAACGAGCAGTACTTC.

The V call is TRBV7-9, the J call TRBJ2-7; 8 bases agree with TRBD2. Trimming at V came to 7 bases and at J to 0 bases, leaving 8 bases not matched to a gene. This CDR3 has 15 amino acids. Germline V lookup: CDR1 SEHNR, CDR2 FQNEAQ (reference sequence). The CDR3 loop reads CASIITSGPSYEQYF. The CDR3 coding sequence is TGTGCCAGCATCATCACTAGCGGCCCCTCCTACGAGCAGTACTTC.

The V gene is TRBV28, the J gene TRBJ2-3, with 8 bases fitting TRBD1. Germline CDR1 reads MDHEN; CDR2 reads SYDVKM. V shed 8 bases and J 0 bases; nucleotides not matched to a gene: 13. CDR3 length: 17 amino acids. CDR3 nucleotides: TGTGCCAGCCCACCCTCAGGGACAGGCGGTAGCACAGATACGCAGTATTTT. This gives the protein CASPPSGTGGSTDTQYF.

The chain carries TRBV6-1 and TRBJ2-5; the match to TRBD1 covers 10 bases. Germline V gene data show CDR1 as MNHNS and CDR2 as SASEGT. The CDR3 consists of 15 residues. V trimming: 0 bases; J trimming: 7 bases; junction bases outside the gene matches: 5. DNA of the CDR3: TGTGCCAGCAGTGAAGCTACGGGACAGGGGTGGACCCAGTACTTC. Residues: CASSEATGQGWTQYF.

This chain uses TRBV5-1 with TRBJ2-1, with TRBD1 as a possible D gene (5 bases). The CDR3 is 17 residues long. V was shortened by 0 bases and J by 8 bases, with 21 bases between the two germline ends. Germline V gives CDR1 SGHRS, CDR2 YFSETQ. CDR3 DNA: TGCGCCAGCAGCTTGGCCGCGCCAGGGTTGGTAGTCGATGAGCAGTTCTTC. Its protein is CASSLAAPGLVVDEQFF.

J is TRBJ2-3 and V is TRBV10-1; tentatively, D is TRBD2 (6 bases). This CDR3 is 16 amino acids long. Trimming left V 8 bases short and J 2 bases short, with 20 bases between. Germline V gene sequence: CDR1 WNHNN, CDR2 SYGVQD (reference sequence). In nucleotides, the CDR3 is TGCGCCAGCCAAGGAGTCGCGGCGGGAAACACAGATACGCAGTATTTT. Amino acid sequence: CASQGVAAGNTDTQYF.

CDR3 region: CASSYLGTGYEQYF. Here the CDR3 DNA reads TGTGCCAGCAGTTACCTCGGGACAGGGTACGAGCAGTACTTC. V gene TRBV6-5 combines with J gene TRBJ2-7; 9 bases align to TRBD1. The germline V gene has CDR1 MNHEY and CDR2 SVGAGI. The V segment lost 2 bases and the J segment 4 bases; nucleotides outside the gene matches: 3. The CDR3 extends over 14 amino acids.

The chain couples TRBV30 to TRBJ2-7, with 11 bases matching TRBD2. V gave up 5 bases and J gave up 2 bases; unmatched junction bases: 2. From germline, CDR1 is GTSNPN and CDR2 SVGIG (reference sequence). The CDR3 loop spans 13 amino acids. CDR3 nucleotide sequence: TGTGCCTGGGGACTAGCGGGTCCCTACGAGCAGTACTTC. Its translation is CAWGLAGPYEQYF.

The chain employs TRBV29-1 and TRBJ2-7, with a tentative D call TRBD2 (5 bases). CDR1 is SQVTM, CDR2 ANQGSEA, per germline. The length of the CDR3 is 11 residues. V lost 7 bases to trimming and J lost 4 bases, with 11 bases between them. In nucleotides, the CDR3 is TGCAGCGCCTCGAGGGCGTACGAGCAGTACTTC. It codes for CSASRAYEQYF.

The gene calls are TRBV6-4 and TRBJ2-3; a possible D gene is TRBD1 (5 bases). V was trimmed by 6 bases and J by 3 bases, leaving 13 bases between them. Per the germline V gene, CDR1 is MRHNA and CDR2 is SNTAGT. This CDR3 is built from 14 residues. The CDR3 region has the DNA TGTGCCAGCAGCCAGGGAAGGGAAACAGATACGCAGTATTTT. Translated: CASSQGRETDTQYF.

V is TRBV19 and J is TRBJ2-5; unclear D gene. Germline CDR1 and CDR2: LNHDA and SQIVND (reference sequence). The CDR3 spans 12 residues. V was pared by 3 bases and J by 2 bases, with 4 bases between. CDR3 in amino acids: CASSINQETQYF. CDR3 DNA sequence: TGTGCCAGTAGTATCAATCAAGAGACCCAGTACTTC.

The V gene is TRBV10-3, the J gene TRBJ2-1; TRBD2 agrees at 14 bases. The trim removed 0 bases at V and 10 bases at J, leaving 5 bases unmatched. This CDR3 has 16 amino acids. Germline V gives CDR1 ENHRY, CDR2 SYGVKD. The CDR3 sequence is CAISESGLAGVREQFF. DNA for the CDR3: TGTGCCATCAGTGAGTCGGGACTAGCGGGAGTGAGGGAGCAGTTCTTC.

The chain recombines TRBV5-5 with TRBJ1-4; D might be TRBD1 (6 bases). Trimming shortened V by 4 bases and J by 8 bases, and 18 bases separated the two germline ends. Germline V gene sequence: CDR1 SGHKS, CDR2 YYEKEE (reference sequence). The CDR3 runs to 15 residues. DNA for the CDR3: TGTGCCAGCAGCAAGGGGATGGACAGCCTCGAAAAACTGTTTTTT. This sequence encodes CASSKGMDSLEKLFF.

This clone was counted only a few times. The V call is TRBV7-9, the J call TRBJ2-7; 9 bases agree with TRBD1. After removal of 5 bases from V and 2 bases from J, the junction contained 7 bases not matched to a gene. Germline values: CDR1 SEHNR, CDR2 FQNEAQ (reference sequence). CDR3 length equals 15 residues. The CDR3 is CASSPGQGWTYEQYF. CDR3 in DNA: TGTGCCAGCAGCCCGGGACAGGGTTGGACCTACGAGCAGTACTTC.